One sample yielded the 27 T cell receptor beta chains listed below, sequenced in a study of identical twins. TCRdb passed the 5' RACE reads through MiXCR, listing each CDR3 protein once. The table records roughly 220,000 distinct CDR3 sequences, about 6.7% of them present only once. The sample was also reused in another study, on T cells expressing NK-cell markers.

The sample comprised CD8+ T cells sorted from blood. The receptors here all came from a woman under 30 in good health.

This clonotype is categorized as large. V gene TRBV13 combines with J gene TRBJ1-1, with 8 positions matching TRBD1. After removal of 0 bases from V and 1 base from J, the junction contained 4 bases not matched to a gene. This CDR3 has 16 amino acids. Germline CDR1 is PRHDT and CDR2 is FYEKMQ (reference sequence). CDR3 protein: CASSLGRGRGNTEAFF. The CDR3 DNA reads TGTGCCAGCAGCTTAGGCAGGGGGCGGGGGAACACTGAAGCTTTCTTT.

This chain connects TRBV7-2 to TRBJ2-6; D gene unclear. This CDR3 region has 13 residues. Germline assignment: CDR1 SGHTA and CDR2 FQGNSA. Trimming shortened V by 4 bases and J by 4 bases, and 5 bases separated the two germline ends. The CDR3, as DNA: TGTGCCAGCAGCTCCGACGGGGCCAACGTCCTGACTTTC. Residues: CASSSDGANVLTF.

This clonotype has at least ten counts. The chain combines TRBV3-1 with TRBJ1-1; no clear D gene. Germline V lookup: CDR1 LGHDT, CDR2 YNNKEL (reference sequence). The CDR3 is 17 amino acids. V was trimmed by 4 bases and J by 4 bases, leaving 22 bases between them. As DNA, the CDR3 is TGTGCCAGCAGCCCCCGGGTGTCCCAGGATTTTGGCACTGAAGCTTTCTTT. Translated, it gives CASSPRVSQDFGTEAFF.

This clonotype was observed a few times. A much larger clone lies one base from this, so it may be a read error. The CDR3: CASSSTSGSYEHFF. The CDR3 DNA reads as TGTGCCAGCAGCTCGACTAGCGGGAGCTATGAGCATTTCTTC. The chain couples TRBV7-9 to TRBJ2-1; 12 positions agree with TRBD2. CDR1 is SEHNR and CDR2 is FQNEAQ in the germline V gene (reference sequence). This CDR3 contains 14 residues.

V gene TRBV6-2 or TRBV6-3 combines with J gene TRBJ2-7; D not certain. The CDR3 covers 12 residues. The germline gives CDR1 MNHEY, CDR2 SVGEGT. Trimming removed 6 bases at V and 5 bases at J, with 11 bases between. In DNA, the CDR3 is TGTGCCAGCAGCCTGGGATGGAACGAGCAGTACTTC. Encoded protein: CASSLGWNEQYF.

The V and J genes are TRBV20-1 and TRBJ2-1, with 7 bases identical to TRBD1. V lost 6 bases and J lost 2; bases outside the gene matches: 4. Germline V gene data show CDR1 as DFQATT and CDR2 as SNEGSKA (reference sequence). The CDR3 is 13 amino acids. The CDR3 sequence is CSAPGTAYNEQFF. CDR3 sequence (DNA): TGCAGTGCCCCCGGGACAGCCTACAATGAGCAGTTCTTC.

A few counts support this clonotype. This chain uses TRBV7-9 with TRBJ2-7; D may be TRBD2 (5 bases). CDR1 and CDR2 (germline): SEHNR, FQNEAQ (reference sequence). CDR3 length equals 16 residues. V gave up 5 bases and J gave up 0 bases, with 17 bases separating them. CDR3 sequence: CASSPEEAASSYEQYF. CDR3 nucleotides: TGTGCCAGCAGCCCAGAGGAGGCCGCTAGCTCCTACGAGCAGTACTTC. Drawing the rest from reference TRBV7-9 and TRBJ2-7, the complete variable domain is DTGVSQNPRHKITKRGQNVTFRCDPISEHNRLYWYRQTLGQGPEFLTYFQNEAQLEKSRLLSDRFSAERPKGSFSTLEIQRTEQGDSAMYLCASSPEEAASSYEQYFGPGTRLTVT.

This clonotype was counted ten times or more. This chain connects TRBV12-3 or TRBV12-4 to TRBJ2-5; D gene ambiguous. This CDR3 has 12 residues. The germline V and J ends were trimmed by 5 bases and 0 bases, with 4 bases remaining between them. This CDR3 reads CASSPYQETQYF. The CDR3 DNA sequence: TGTGCCAGCAGTCCGTACCAAGAGACCCAGTACTTC.

This clonotype was seen repeatedly, ten times or more. The V and J genes are TRBV7-9 and TRBJ2-3; 7 bases agree with TRBD2. Losses at the gene ends were 3 bases for V and 4 bases for J; bases not matched to a gene: 13. The CDR3 length is 17 residues. CDR1 is SEHNR, CDR2 FQNEAQ, per germline (reference sequence). CDR3 sequence (DNA): TGTGCCAGCAGCTTTCTTCGCGGGAGTGAGAGGCCAGATACGCAGTATTTT. Encoded protein: CASSFLRGSERPDTQYF.

This clonotype was counted only a few times. The rearrangement uses TRBV7-9 and TRBJ1-4; D is perhaps TRBD1 (5 bases). CDR3 length: 15 residues. The ends were cut back, 5 bases at V and 7 bases at J, with 17 bases in the middle. The V gene's germline CDR1 is SEHNR and CDR2 FQNEAQ (reference sequence). The CDR3 is CASSRTGPRSEKLFF. Here the CDR3 DNA reads TGTGCCAGCAGCCGGACGGGGCCCCGGAGTGAAAAACTGTTTTTT.

Here the CDR3 DNA reads TGCGCCAGCAGTGAGGATTGGCTAGCGGACTACAATGAGCAGTTCTTC. This translates into CASSEDWLADYNEQFF. This chain connects TRBV10-2 to TRBJ2-1; 7 bases are a match to TRBD2. The CDR3 length is 16 residues. Germline values: CDR1 WSHSY, CDR2 SAAADI. Trimming removed 2 bases from V and 3 bases from J; junction bases left unmatched: 7.

This clonotype was recorded many times. V and J are TRBV7-8 and TRBJ2-3; D is perhaps TRBD1 or TRBD2 (5 bases each). CDR1 SGHVS and CDR2 FQNEAQ come from the germline V gene. The V end was cut by 3 bases, the J end by 4 bases, with 11 bases between. The CDR3 runs to 14 residues. This CDR3 reads CASSFPRGPDTQYF. CDR3 nucleotides: TGTGCCAGCAGCTTCCCCCGGGGCCCAGATACGCAGTATTTT.

This clonotype was seen a handful of times. The chain employs TRBV11-1 and TRBJ2-6; D possibly corresponds to TRBD1 (5 bases). CDR1 SGHAT and CDR2 FQDESV come from the germline V gene (reference sequence). This CDR3 is built from 17 residues. Trimming took off 2 bases at V and 2 bases at J, with 13 bases between the two ends. Here the CDR3 reads CASSLPDSHPGANVLTF. DNA for the CDR3: TGTGCCAGCAGCTTACCAGACAGTCACCCTGGGGCCAACGTCCTGACTTTC.

The J gene is TRBJ2-7, the V gene TRBV5-1; weak D call: TRBD1 (6 bases). The V gene's germline CDR1 is SGHRS and CDR2 YFSETQ. Trimming removed 2 bases from V and 5 bases from J, with 11 bases in between. This CDR3 contains 13 residues. The CDR3 DNA reads as TGCGCCAGCAGCTTTTTGGGGGCCGACGAGCAGTACTTC. Translating it yields CASSFLGADEQYF.

This clonotype was observed a handful of times. V is TRBV6-1 and J is TRBJ2-3; weak D call: TRBD1 (6 bases). This CDR3 region has 16 residues. Germline V gene sequence: CDR1 MNHNS, CDR2 SASEGT. The V gene lost 5 bases and the J gene lost 2 bases, with 17 bases spanning the gap. CDR3 sequence reads: CASSLFQGSFTDTQYF. The CDR3 DNA reads as TGTGCCAGCAGTCTATTCCAGGGGAGTTTCACAGATACGCAGTATTTT.

The V and J genes are TRBV6-4 and TRBJ2-5; 8 bases map to TRBD1. The CDR3 contains 15 residues. V shed 4 bases and J 5 bases; nucleotides not matched to a gene: 9. The V gene's germline CDR1 is MRHNA and CDR2 SNTAGT. Here the CDR3 DNA reads TGTGCCAGCAGTGCCCCGACAGGGGAGCGGGAGACCCAGTACTTC. Translation: CASSAPTGERETQYF.

V gene TRBV20-1 combines with J gene TRBJ1-5; no clear D gene. Trimming stripped 3 bases from V and 2 bases from J, with 8 bases between. CDR3 size: 13 residues. Per the germline V gene, CDR1 is DFQATT and CDR2 is SNEGSKA (reference sequence). The CDR3 protein is CSASDGGNQPQHF. In nucleotides, the CDR3 is TGCAGTGCTAGTGACGGGGGCAATCAGCCCCAGCATTTT.

This clonotype was recorded a few times. The V gene is TRBV7-9, the J gene TRBJ2-1; D unresolved. The CDR3 runs 12 residues. Germline assignment: CDR1 SEHNR and CDR2 FQNEAQ (reference sequence). The V and J ends lost 1 base and 8 bases respectively, with 6 bases between them. Here the CDR3 DNA reads TGTGCCAGCAGCTTAGAGTTAGATGAGCAGTTCTTC. This codes for CASSLELDEQFF.

The V and J genes are TRBV4-3 and TRBJ2-1; D is uncertain. From germline, CDR1 is LGHNA and CDR2 YSLEER. The CDR3 length is 16 residues. The V and J ends lost 1 base and 8 bases respectively, with 18 bases between them. The CDR3 sequence: CASSQAGTKGLHEQFF. The CDR3 bases are TGCGCCAGCAGCCAAGCAGGTACTAAAGGGTTACATGAGCAGTTCTTC.

This clonotype has just a few counts. The chain links TRBV7-9 to TRBJ1-4, with a tentative D call TRBD1 (5 bases). V was trimmed by 4 bases and J by 6 bases, leaving 12 bases between them. This CDR3 region has 14 residues. Germline V gene lookup returns CDR1 SEHNR and CDR2 FQNEAQ (reference sequence). The CDR3 loop reads CASSSQGLYEKLFF. CDR3 coding DNA: TGTGCCAGCAGCTCGCAGGGTTTATATGAAAAACTGTTTTTT.

The sample holds many counts of this clonotype. This chain connects TRBV6-5 to TRBJ1-1, with D maybe TRBD1 (6 bases). V lost 8 bases and J lost 5, with 12 bases in between. Germline lookup yields CDR1 MNHEY and CDR2 SVGAGI. The length of the CDR3 is 12 residues. The CDR3 sequence is CASSPGVTEAFF. The CDR3, as DNA: TGTGCCAGCTCCCCAGGGGTAACTGAAGCTTTCTTT.

The sample holds a few counts of this clonotype. This chain uses TRBV9 with TRBJ1-6, with D hard to call. This CDR3 comprises 14 residues. Germline V CDR1 and CDR2: SGDLS, YYNGEE. V shed 2 bases and J shed 4 bases, with 7 bases lying between them. CDR3 DNA: TGTGCCAGCAGCGTCGCGCAGTATAATTCACCCCTCCACTTT. It is translated as CASSVAQYNSPLHF.

This clonotype has at least ten counts. The chain joins TRBV12-3 or TRBV12-4 to TRBJ1-2; D gene uncertain. V lost 5 bases and J 4 bases, leaving 8 bases between the germline ends. The CDR3 has 12 amino acids. The DNA of the CDR3 is TGTGCCAGCAGTCTACCTGGCTATGGCTACACCTTC. Residues: CASSLPGYGYTF.

This clonotype was observed a few times. V is TRBV6-1 and J is TRBJ2-1, with a possible D match to TRBD2 (6 bases). The length of the CDR3 is 12 residues. Trimming took 9 bases from V and 8 from J, leaving 14 bases between them. CDR1 and CDR2 (germline): MNHNS, SASEGT. The CDR3 coding sequence is TGTGCCAGTAGCGGCTACAGCCATGAGCAGTTCTTC. Protein sequence: CASSGYSHEQFF.

This chain uses TRBV12-3 or TRBV12-4 with TRBJ2-3, with 7 nucleotides matching TRBD2. The J segment lost 3 bases and the V segment lost 0 bases, leaving 3 bases of the junction unmatched. The CDR3 length is 15 residues. The DNA of the CDR3 is TGTGCCAGCAGTTTAGCGGGGGGGATGACAGATACGCAGTATTTT. Amino acid sequence: CASSLAGGMTDTQYF.

This clonotype was recorded at least ten times. The chain carries TRBV5-1 and TRBJ2-7, with D unclear. V was clipped by 3 bases and J by 7 bases, with 20 bases between them. Germline V CDR1 and CDR2: SGHRS, YFSETQ. CDR3 size: 15 residues. For the CDR3, the DNA is TGCGCCAGCAGCTCATTCCAGGAGACCAGTGGGGAGCAGTACTTC. Its translation is CASSSFQETSGEQYF.

A few counts support this clonotype. J is TRBJ1-5 and V is TRBV2; TRBD1 matches 9 bases. CDR1 SNHLY and CDR2 FYNNEI come from the germline V gene. CDR3 size: 17 residues. V was pared by 4 bases and J by 8 bases, with 15 bases of the junction left unmatched. CDR3 residues: CASSALGLGQGKEPQHF. DNA for the CDR3: TGTGCCAGCAGTGCCTTAGGATTGGGACAGGGTAAAGAGCCCCAGCATTTT.